This TCR beta chain was profiled in a study of OX40 agonist ivuxolimab in advanced cancers. This clone was picked up one time. What it binds is unknown. TCRdb's table, derived via immunoSEQ multiplex PCR, lists solely in-frame clones and lacks some. Of about 80,000 clones in the sample, about 90% were seen once. Germline values: CDR1 MGHRA, CDR2 YSYEKL. CDR3 length: 17 amino acids. J lost 3 bases, V lost 1 base, and 4 bases had no gene match. Study-level findings and limits: A proportion of nonresponders additionally exhibited low normalized T-cell clonal expansion.

This receptor was identified in an adult with an advanced solid tumor such as melanoma, head and neck, liver or kidney cancer. The chain combines TRBV4-1 with TRBJ2-5; 14 bases are a match to TRBD2. Sequences were derived from CD4+ or CD8+ T cells sorted from blood, sampled in a trial of the OX40 agonist ivuxolimab. This chain's CDR3 is CASSQAGTSGGEETQYF. The CDR3 nucleotides read TGCGCCAGCAGCCAAGCCGGGACTAGCGGGGGTGAAGAGACCCAGTACTTC.